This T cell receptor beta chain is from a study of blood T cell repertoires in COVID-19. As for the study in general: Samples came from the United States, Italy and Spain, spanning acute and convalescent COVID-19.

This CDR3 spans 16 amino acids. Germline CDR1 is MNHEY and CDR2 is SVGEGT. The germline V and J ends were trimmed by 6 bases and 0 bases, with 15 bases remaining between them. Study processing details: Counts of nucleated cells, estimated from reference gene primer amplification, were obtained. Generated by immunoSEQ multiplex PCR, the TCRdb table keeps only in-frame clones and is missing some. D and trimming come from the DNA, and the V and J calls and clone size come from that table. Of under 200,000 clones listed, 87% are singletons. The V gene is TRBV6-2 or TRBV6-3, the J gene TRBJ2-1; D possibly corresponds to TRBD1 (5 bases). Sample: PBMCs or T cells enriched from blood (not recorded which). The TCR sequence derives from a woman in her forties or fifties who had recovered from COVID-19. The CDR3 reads CASSADSSGSYNEQFF. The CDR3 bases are TGTGCCAGCAGCGCCGACAGTTCTGGCTCCTACAATGAGCAGTTCTTC.